The clone carrying this T cell receptor (beta chain) was counted at least ten times. CDR1 is LGHDT, CDR2 YNNKEL, per germline (reference sequence). This CDR3 comprises 13 residues. V was clipped by 1 base and J by 2 bases, with 5 bases between them. Both iRepertoire HTBI primers and Arm-PCR of CDR3 regions were used to build the TCR beta libraries. TCRdb used MiXCR to reprocess the multiplex PCR reads, holding one entry per CDR3 protein. The profile shows around 480,000 distinct CDR3 sequences, under 20% of them singletons. This specimen belongs to a study of regulatory T cells in long-lasting Graves disease. Regarding time point: newly diagnosed GD, antithyroid drugs for less than 3 months. After RNA was extracted from PBMCs, the TCR library was made from it. Tubes containing EDTA received about 10 milliliters of drawn peripheral blood. The same sample was also used in a study of T cells in Graves' hyperthyroidism and ophthalmopathy.

Sequences were derived from peripheral blood mononuclear cells (PBMCs), sampled at new diagnosis, from a patient treated with antithyroid drugs. This receptor was obtained from a man between 35 and 55 years old with Graves disease. The chain is built from TRBV3-1 and TRBJ1-2, with D unclear. The CDR3 coding sequence is TGTGCCAGCAGCCAAGGCGGCAACTATGGCTACACCTTC. Amino acid sequence: CASSQGGNYGYTF.